Many counts were recorded for the clone carrying this TCR beta chain. Researchers took RNA transcripts and amplified TCR beta CDR3 regions from them. Second-round multiplex PCR came after a first-round RT-PCR that employed HTBI primers. Using its own MiXCR run on the multiplex PCR reads, TCRdb lists one record per CDR3 protein. The data show approximately 210,000 distinct CDR3 sequences, with 25% to 30% seen just once and approximately 9.6% held by the top ten. Germline trimming cut 6 bases from V and 7 bases from J; bases unmatched to any gene: 10. The CDR3 runs 14 residues. The V gene's germline CDR1 is MDHEN and CDR2 SYDVKM. This sample is drawn from a study of Graves' ophthalmopathy and Graves' hyperthyroidism.

This chain uses TRBV28 with TRBJ2-7, with 9 positions matching TRBD1. The TCR originated in a man over 45 with Graves' ophthalmopathy. Sequencing used peripheral blood. The DNA of the CDR3 is TGTGCCAGCAGCCCCGGACAGGGGATCCGGGAGCAGTACTTC. Translated: CASSPGQGIREQYF.